The subject of this entry is one T cell receptor beta chain. Its antigen remains unknown. Each donor was a healthy Caucasian individual from Russia, aged roughly 6 to 95. Extractions gave at least 6 micrograms of total RNA per sample. V shed 4 bases and J shed 1 base, with 14 bases lying between them. CDR3 length: 15 residues. This sample is drawn from a study of blood T cells in healthy people across ages. Findings of the study overall: PBMCs were not sorted, which prevented a conclusive comparison of naive versus antigen-experienced cells. Changes in expanded clonotypes were possibly confounded, as the CMV status of donors was unknown.

Then a second PCR, running roughly 7 to 12 cycles, was carried out with a sample-barcoded 5' primer and a J-beta primer mix. One entry per CDR3 protein, called by TCRdb with MiXCR from the 5' RACE reads. The data hold about 620,000 distinct CDR3 sequences, with 21% observed a single time. The genes are TRBV12-3 or TRBV12-4 and TRBJ2-7, with unresolved D. The clonotype was recovered from a man between 65 and 80 years old in good health. The material sequenced was blood. CDR3 nucleotide sequence: TGTGCCAGCAGTTCGAACAGCCAAAGATCCTACGAGCAGTACTTC. It translates to CASSSNSQRSYEQYF.